This T cell receptor beta chain was identified during a study of technical replicates of blood from several donors. The ends were cut back, 4 bases at V and 1 base at J, with 12 bases in the middle. The CDR3 contains 14 residues. Germline assignment: CDR1 SGHDT and CDR2 YYEEEE. Here immunoSEQ multiplex PCR was the method, and the copy in TCRdb shows in-frame clones only, minus some. There are about 100,000 clones in the sample; approximately 96% occur only once, and 0.21% lies in the top ten. The sample taken for sequencing was T cells isolated from PBMCs. This TCR came from a human donor in good health. The rearrangement joins TRBV5-6 to TRBJ2-7; D perhaps matches TRBD1 (6 bases). The CDR3 DNA is TGTGCCAGCAGCCTTCCTGACAGGTCCTACGAGCAGTACTTC. Its protein is CASSLPDRSYEQYF. Supplemented by reference TRBV5-6 and TRBJ2-7, the full variable domain reads DAGVTQSPTHLIKTRGQQVTLRCSPKSGHDTVSWYQQALGQGPQFIFQYYEEEERQRGNFPDRFSGHQFPNYSSELNVNALLLGDSALYLCASSLPDRSYEQYFGPGTRLTVT.